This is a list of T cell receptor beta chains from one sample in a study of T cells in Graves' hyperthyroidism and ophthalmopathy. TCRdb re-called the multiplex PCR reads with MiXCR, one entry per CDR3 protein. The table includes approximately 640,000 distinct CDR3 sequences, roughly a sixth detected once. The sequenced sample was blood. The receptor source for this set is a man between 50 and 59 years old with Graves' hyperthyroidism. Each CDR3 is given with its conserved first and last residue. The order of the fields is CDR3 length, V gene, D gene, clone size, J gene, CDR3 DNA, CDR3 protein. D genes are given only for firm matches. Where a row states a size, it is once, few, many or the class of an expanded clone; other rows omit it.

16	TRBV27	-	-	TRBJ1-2	TGTGCCAGCAGTTTATACGGGGGTGAAGGAGTTACTGGCTACACCTTC	CASSLYGGEGVTGYTF
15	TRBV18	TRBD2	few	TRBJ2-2	TGTGCCAGCTCACCAAGAGCGGGAGTCACCGGGGAGCTGTTTTTT	CASSPRAGVTGELFF
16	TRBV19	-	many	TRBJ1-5	TGTGCCAGTAGTAATGACGCAGCTGGGGTGCATCAGCCCCAGCATTTT	CASSNDAAGVHQPQHF
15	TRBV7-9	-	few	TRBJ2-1	TGTGCCAGCAGCTTAGGGGTTAACACCTACAATGAGCAGTTCTTC	CASSLGVNTYNEQFF
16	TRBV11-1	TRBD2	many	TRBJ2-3	TGTGCCAGCAGCACCCGGACTAGCGGAAACACAGATACGCAGTATTTT	CASSTRTSGNTDTQYF
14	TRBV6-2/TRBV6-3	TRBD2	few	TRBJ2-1	TGTGCCAGCAGTTACGCGGGGGCCTACAATGAGCAGTTCTTC	CASSYAGAYNEQFF
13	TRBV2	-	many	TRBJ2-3	TGTGCCAGCAGTCGCTCGAGTGGAGATACGCAGTATTTT	CASSRSSGDTQYF
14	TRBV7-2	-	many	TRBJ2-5	TGTGCCAGCAGCTTATATGGGGTCTTGGAGACCCAGTACTTC	CASSLYGVLETQYF
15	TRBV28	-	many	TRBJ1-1	TGTGCCAGCAGTTTTACCGGGAGGGTTGGCACTGAAGCTTTCTTT	CASSFTGRVGTEAFF
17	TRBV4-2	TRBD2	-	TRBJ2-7	TGTGCCAGCAGCCAAGACGCCTCTAGCGGAGGGACCTACGAGCAGTACTTC	CASSQDASSGGTYEQYF
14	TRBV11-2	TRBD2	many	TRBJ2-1	TGTGCCAGCAGCCCCTTTAGCGGGAGGGGTGAGCAGTTCTTC	CASSPFSGRGEQFF
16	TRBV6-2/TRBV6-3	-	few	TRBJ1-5	TGTGCCAGCAGTTACCGCGGGGGGGGCGCGGATCAGCCCCAGCATTTT	CASSYRGGGADQPQHF
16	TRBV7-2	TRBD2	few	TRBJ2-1	TGTGCCAGCAGCCACTTGGGACTAGCGGGAGAAAATGAGCAGTTCTTC	CASSHLGLAGENEQFF
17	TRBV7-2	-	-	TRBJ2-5	TGTGCCAGCAGCCAGGGGCCGGCGGGAGAGATCGCGGAGACCCAGTACTTC	CASSQGPAGEIAETQYF
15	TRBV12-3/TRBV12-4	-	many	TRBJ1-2	TGTGCCAGCAGTTACTCCGGGACGGATAACTATGGCTACACCTTC	CASSYSGTDNYGYTF
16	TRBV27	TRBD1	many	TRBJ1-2	TGTGCCAGCACACTTAACCCGGGACAGGGGTCCTATGGCTACACCTTC	CASTLNPGQGSYGYTF
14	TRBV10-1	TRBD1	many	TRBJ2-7	TGCGCCAGCAGCCGACAGGGAGAGTGGTCGGAGCAGTACTTC	CASSRQGEWSEQYF
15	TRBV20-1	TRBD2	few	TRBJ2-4	TGCAGTGCCCCCCGGGCTAGCGGGCCCCAAAACATTCAGTACTTC	CSAPRASGPQNIQYF
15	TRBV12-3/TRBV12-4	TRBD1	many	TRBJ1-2	TGTGCCAGCAGTATGGGACAGCTACTTAACTATGGCTACACCTTC	CASSMGQLLNYGYTF
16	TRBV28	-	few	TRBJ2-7	TGTGCCAGCAGTTTACCCGGGTCTTCGGCGACCTACGAGCAGTACTTC	CASSLPGSSATYEQYF
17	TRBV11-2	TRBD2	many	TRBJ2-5	TGTGCCAGCAGCTTACTGAGACTAGCGGGAGGGAAAGAGACCCAGTACTTC	CASSLLRLAGGKETQYF
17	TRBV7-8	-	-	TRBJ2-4	TGTGCCAGCAGCGCCCCGGGTGGGGGGCGAGGGAAAAACATTCAGTACTTC	CASSAPGGGRGKNIQYF
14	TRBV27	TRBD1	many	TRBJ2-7	TGTGCCAGCAGTAAAAGGACAGGCGTCTACGAGCAGTACTTC	CASSKRTGVYEQYF
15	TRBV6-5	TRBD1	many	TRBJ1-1	TGTGCCAGCAGTTACTCGGGACAGCGGAACACTGAAGCTTTCTTT	CASSYSGQRNTEAFF
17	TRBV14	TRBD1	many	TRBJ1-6	TGTGCCAGCAGCCAAGATAGAGGACAGGGGATAGTGGCACCCCTCCACTTT	CASSQDRGQGIVAPLHF
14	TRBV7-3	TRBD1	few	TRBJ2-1	TGTGCCAGCAGCTTGGGACAGTCCCCGAAGGAGCAGTTCTTC	CASSLGQSPKEQFF
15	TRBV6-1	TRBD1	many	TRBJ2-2	TGTGCCAGCAGTGGGCGGACAGGGAGGCCCGGGGAGCTGTTTTTT	CASSGRTGRPGELFF
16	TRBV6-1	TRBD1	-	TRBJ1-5	TGTGCCGTGAAACAGGGGGTGGTTTATAGCAATCAGCCCCAGCATTTT	CAVKQGVVYSNQPQHF
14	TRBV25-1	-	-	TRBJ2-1	TGTGCCAGCAGTGGGGGGGTTTTTTACAATGAGCAGTTCTTC	CASSGGVFYNEQFF
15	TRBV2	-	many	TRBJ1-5	TGTGCCAGCAGTGAAGTCCGAGCAGCAAATCAGCCCCAGCATTTT	CASSEVRAANQPQHF
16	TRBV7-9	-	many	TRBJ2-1	TGTGCCAGCAGCTCCTACGGGGGCGTCAATTACAATGAGCAGTTCTTC	CASSSYGGVNYNEQFF
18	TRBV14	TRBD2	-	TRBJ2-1	TGTGCCAGCAGCCAACGGCTAGCGGGAGACCCCTTATACAATGAGCAGTTCTTC	CASSQRLAGDPLYNEQFF
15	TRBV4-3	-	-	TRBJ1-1	TGCGCCAGCAGCCAAGGGATCGAAATGAACACTGAAGCTTTCTTT	CASSQGIEMNTEAFF
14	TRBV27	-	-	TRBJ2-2	TGTGCCAGCAGTCTCTTTAAGGACACCGGGGAGCTGTTTTTT	CASSLFKDTGELFF
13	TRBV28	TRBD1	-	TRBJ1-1	TGTGCCAGCAGTTTACCAGGACAGGGCGGAGCTTTCTTT	CASSLPGQGGAFF
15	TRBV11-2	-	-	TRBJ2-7	TGTGCCAGCAGCTTACTCCAGGGCCCTTTCGACGAGCAGTACTTC	CASSLLQGPFDEQYF
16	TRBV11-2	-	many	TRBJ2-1	TGTGCCAGCAGCTCTACACAGGAGAATAGTTACAATGAGCAGTTCTTC	CASSSTQENSYNEQFF
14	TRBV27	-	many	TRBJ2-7	TGTGCCAGCACCTCCAGGGGTAACCCCTACGAGCAGTACTTC	CASTSRGNPYEQYF
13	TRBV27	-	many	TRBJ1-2	TGTGCCAGCAGTTGGGCAGCAAGCTATGGCTACACCTTC	CASSWAASYGYTF
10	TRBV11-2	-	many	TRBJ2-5	TGTGCCAGCAGCTTAAACCCCCAGTACTTC	CASSLNPQYF
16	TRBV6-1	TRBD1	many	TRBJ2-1	TGTGCCAGCAGTTATGCCGGGACAGGGGTCCGCAATGAGCAGTTCTTC	CASSYAGTGVRNEQFF
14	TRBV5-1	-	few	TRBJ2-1	TGCGCCAGCAGCTCGTCCCAGCTGTACAATGAGCAGTTCTTC	CASSSSQLYNEQFF
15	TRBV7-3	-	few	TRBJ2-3	TGTGCCAGCAGCCCGGGGACTGGCTACACAGATACGCAGTATTTT	CASSPGTGYTDTQYF
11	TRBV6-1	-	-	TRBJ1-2	TGTGCCAGCAGAGGGGTTTATGGCTACACCTTC	CASRGVYGYTF
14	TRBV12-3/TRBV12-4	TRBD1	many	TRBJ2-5	TGTGCCAGCAGACTAGGACAGGGGGCTAGGGTCCAGTACTTC	CASRLGQGARVQYF